Below, 30 T cell receptor beta chains from the same sample are listed, as sequenced in a study of OX40 agonist ivuxolimab in advanced cancers. The method was immunoSEQ multiplex PCR; TCRdb's version includes in-frame clones alone and lacks a portion of them. The top ten clones hold about 0.76% of a sample with approximately 66,000 clones, 85% of them seen once. Sequencing was performed on CD4+ or CD8+ T cells sorted from blood, taken in a trial of the OX40 agonist ivuxolimab. The receptors come from an adult with an advanced solid tumor such as melanoma, head and neck, liver or kidney cancer.

The V call is TRBV5-4, the J call TRBJ1-2; weak D call: TRBD1 (5 bases). V lost 2 bases and J lost 4, with 12 bases in between. Germline CDR1 and CDR2: SGHNT and YYREEE (reference sequence). This CDR3 is built from 14 residues. The CDR3 DNA reads TGTGCCAGCAGCTTAAGGGGTGGGATCTATGGCTACACCTTC. Its protein is CASSLRGGIYGYTF.

The V call is TRBV5-6, the J call TRBJ1-1; maybe TRBD1 (6 bases). Germline V gene sequence: CDR1 SGHDT, CDR2 YYEEEE. V shed 2 bases and J shed 1 base, with 15 bases lying between them. The length of the CDR3 is 16 residues. In nucleotides, the CDR3 is TGTGCCAGCAGCTTAAAACGGGGGGGACAGAACACTGAAGCTTTCTTT. This encodes CASSLKRGGQNTEAFF. The full variable domain, its missing parts supplied by reference TRBV5-6 and TRBJ1-1, is DAGVTQSPTHLIKTRGQQVTLRCSPKSGHDTVSWYQQALGQGPQFIFQYYEEEERQRGNFPDRFSGHQFPNYSSELNVNALLLGDSALYLCASSLKRGGQNTEAFFGQGTRLTVV.

The J gene is TRBJ2-7, the V gene TRBV10-3; D ambiguous. Germline V gives CDR1 ENHRY, CDR2 SYGVKD. This CDR3 spans 13 amino acids. V lost 5 bases and J 2 bases, leaving 10 bases between the germline ends. This CDR3 is CAISIQDPYEQYF. DNA for the CDR3: TGTGCCATCAGTATCCAGGACCCCTACGAGCAGTACTTC.

This chain uses TRBV7-9 with TRBJ2-1, with D perhaps TRBD2 (6 bases). The CDR3 runs 15 residues. Germline-derived CDR1 and CDR2 are SEHNR and FQNEAQ (reference sequence). Trimming took off 6 bases at V and 2 bases at J, with 14 bases between the two ends. CDR3: CASRTAGGAYNEQFF. In DNA, the CDR3 is TGTGCCAGCAGGACCGCCGGCGGGGCCTACAATGAGCAGTTCTTC.

For the CDR3, the DNA is TGTGCCAGTTCCCCGGACCGTAGCTCTGGGGCCAACGTCCTGACTTTC. It codes for CASSPDRSSGANVLTF. The rearrangement uses TRBV2 and TRBJ2-6; D call uncertain. The CDR3 is made up of 16 amino acids. Trimming pared 9 bases from V and 0 bases from J, leaving 15 bases between. Germline V gene sequence: CDR1 SNHLY, CDR2 FYNNEI.

This rearrangement joins TRBV7-5 to TRBJ1-1. TRBV7-5 is deemed a pseudogene. The CDR3 has 14 amino acids. The CDR3: CVPPRGAANTEAFF. In DNA, the CDR3 is TGTGTCCCCCCCCGGGGGGCAGCGAACACTGAAGCTTTCTTT.

This sequence joins TRBV2 and TRBJ2-3, with 10 bases matching TRBD2. This CDR3 region has 18 residues. V gave up 5 bases and J gave up 1 base; unmatched junction bases: 12. Germline CDR1 SNHLY, CDR2 FYNNEI. The CDR3 coding sequence is TGTGCCAGCAGTTACGCTAGCGGGGGTTCTCTTGGCACAGATACGCAGTATTTT. It encodes CASSYASGGSLGTDTQYF. Full variable domain (remainder filled in from reference TRBV2 and TRBJ2-3): EPEVTQTPSHQVTQMGQEVILRCVPISNHLYFYWYRQILGQKVEFLVSFYNNEISEKSEIFDDQFSVERPDGSNFTLKIRSTKLEDSAMYFCASSYASGGSLGTDTQYFGPGTRLTVL.

The V and J genes are TRBV5-4 and TRBJ1-2; 8 bases fit TRBD1. The CDR3 sequence is 15 residues long. Germline V lookup: CDR1 SGHNT, CDR2 YYREEE (reference sequence). The V and J ends lost 0 bases and 8 bases, in that order; junction bases with no gene match: 9. As DNA, the CDR3 is TGTGCCAGCAGCTTGGGCGGACAGGGCACCTGGGGCTACACCTTC. Translated, it gives CASSLGGQGTWGYTF. Full variable domain (rest looked up from reference TRBV5-4 and TRBJ1-2): ETGVTQSPTHLIKTRGQQVTLRCSSQSGHNTVSWYQQALGQGPQFIFQYYREEENGRGNFPPRFSGLQFPNYSSELNVNALELDDSALYLCASSLGGQGTWGYTFGSGTRLTVV.

The chain couples TRBV7-9 to TRBJ2-7, with 10 positions matching TRBD2. Germline V gene lookup returns CDR1 SEHNR and CDR2 FQNEAQ (reference sequence). The CDR3 totals 15 residues. V was clipped by 8 bases and J by 4 bases; unmatched bases: 11. The CDR3 DNA sequence: TGTGCCAGCTCGTATCCGAGCGGGGGGGCTTACGAGCAGTACTTC. Encoded protein: CASSYPSGGAYEQYF.

The chain links TRBV6-6 to TRBJ1-4, with D unclear. The germline V gene has CDR1 MNHNY and CDR2 SVGAGI (reference sequence). This CDR3 contains 15 residues. Trimming removed 4 bases from V and 0 bases from J, with 9 bases in between. DNA for the CDR3: TGTGCCAGCAGTTTGGACGGAGCAACTAATGAAAAACTGTTTTTT. It translates to CASSLDGATNEKLFF.

This sequence joins TRBV28 and TRBJ1-2, with D uncertain. Trimming cost V 6 bases and J 5 bases, with 16 bases left between them. CDR1 and CDR2 from the germline V gene are MDHEN and SYDVKM. This CDR3 comprises 14 residues. The CDR3 sequence: CASRPAAVWYGYTF. In DNA, the CDR3 is TGTGCCAGCAGGCCCGCCGCGGTCTGGTATGGCTACACCTTC.

This clone was observed a single time. V gene TRBV5-8 combines with J gene TRBJ1-2, with 10 bases identical to TRBD1. The CDR3 has 13 residues. Germline V lookup: CDR1 SGHTS, CDR2 YDEGEE. Trimming at V came to 4 bases and at J to 9 bases, leaving 6 bases not matched to a gene. CDR3 nucleotides: TGTGCCAGCAGCGGTCGGGACAGGGGCCGCTACACCTTC. As protein: CASSGRDRGRYTF.

A few counts support this clone. CDR3 amino acids: CASSDSGSYGYTF. The CDR3 DNA follows: TGTGCCAGCAGTGACTCAGGGTCCTATGGCTACACCTTC. The gene calls are TRBV6-4 and TRBJ1-2; D gene uncertain. V was pared by 0 bases and J by 4 bases, with 6 bases between. The CDR3 has 13 amino acids. CDR1 and CDR2 (germline): MRHNA, SNTAGT.

The rearrangement uses TRBV30 and TRBJ2-1; TRBD2 agrees at 14 bases. With V trimmed by 2 bases and J by 9 bases, 9 bases remained unmatched. Looked up from germline, CDR1 is GTSNPN and CDR2 is SVGIG (reference sequence). The CDR3 spans 16 residues. This chain's CDR3 is CAWSLTSGGVCGEQFF. CDR3 bases: TGTGCCTGGAGTCTGACTAGCGGGGGGGTATGCGGTGAGCAGTTCTTC. Full variable domain (rest looked up from reference TRBV30 and TRBJ2-1): SQTIHQWPATLVQPVGSPLSLECTVEGTSNPNLYWYRQAAGRGLQLLFYSVGIGQISSEVPQNLSASRPQDRQFILSSKKLLLSDSGFYLCAWSLTSGGVCGEQFFGPGTRLTVL.

The gene calls are TRBV7-8 and TRBJ2-2; D perhaps matches TRBD1 (5 bases). Trimming removed 3 bases at V and 5 bases at J, with 7 bases between. Looked up from germline, CDR1 is SGHVS and CDR2 is FQNEAQ. The CDR3 loop spans 13 amino acids. CDR3 loop: CASSLTATGELFF. In nucleotides, the CDR3 is TGTGCCAGCAGCTTGACAGCGACCGGGGAGCTGTTTTTT.

V usage is TRBV11-2 and J usage is TRBJ1-3; possibly TRBD1 for D (5 bases). V lost 3 bases to trimming and J lost 8 bases, with 14 bases between them. The germline CDR1 and CDR2 sequences are SGHAT and FQNNGV. The CDR3 length is 14 residues. Here the CDR3 reads CASSLTAQGDTIYF. The DNA for the CDR3 is TGTGCCAGCAGCTTGACTGCCCAGGGCGACACCATATATTTT. The variable domain in full, completed from reference TRBV11-2 and TRBJ1-3, reads EAGVAQSPRYKIIEKRQSVAFWCNPISGHATLYWYQQILGQGPKLLIQFQNNGVVDDSQLPKDRFSAERLKGVDSTLKIQPAKLEDSAVYLCASSLTAQGDTIYFGEGSWLTVV.

This clone was recorded once. The chain links TRBV27 to TRBJ1-3; D is ambiguous. Germline CDR1 and CDR2: MNHEY and SMNVEV (reference sequence). This CDR3 region has 15 residues. Trimming removed 6 bases at V and 4 bases at J, with 16 bases between. The CDR3 sequence: CASSFQSGRGNTIYF. For the CDR3, the DNA is TGTGCCAGCAGCTTTCAGAGTGGCCGAGGAAACACCATATATTTT.

This clone came up a few times. This CDR3 reads CASSSVPQSDYTF. The CDR3 coding sequence is TGTGCCAGCAGCTCAGTACCCCAATCGGACTACACCTTC. The V call is TRBV7-2, the J call TRBJ1-2; D call uncertain. The CDR3 contains 13 residues. Per germline, CDR1 SGHTA and CDR2 FQGNSA. The V end was cut by 4 bases, the J end by 10 bases, with 16 bases between.

The rearrangement links TRBV7-9 to TRBJ1-4, with a weak D call TRBD1 (6 bases). The V gene lost 8 bases and the J gene lost 0 bases, with 16 bases spanning the gap. The CDR3 has 16 amino acids. Germline CDR1 reads SEHNR; CDR2 reads FQNEAQ (reference sequence). The CDR3 bases are TGTGCCAGCCAAGGATTGGGGGGCGCAACTAATGAAAAACTGTTTTTT. Amino acid sequence: CASQGLGGATNEKLFF.

V usage is TRBV7-2 and J usage is TRBJ1-6; tentatively, D is TRBD1 (5 bases). Trimming shortened V by 6 bases and J by 5 bases, and 14 bases separated the two germline ends. The CDR3 has 15 residues. Germline CDR1 is SGHTA and CDR2 is FQGNSA. The CDR3 nucleotides read TGTGCCAGCAGACCTATGGGACTGAATAATTCACCCCTCCACTTT. It specifies CASRPMGLNNSPLHF.

This sequence joins TRBV5-1 and TRBJ2-1; 10 bases are a match to TRBD1. CDR3 length: 16 residues. Germline CDR1 and CDR2: SGHRS and YFSETQ. V dropped 6 bases and J dropped 5; count of bases not matched to a gene: 11. The CDR3 nucleotides read TGCGCCAGCAACCCTCTGGGACAGGGGAATAACAATGAGCAGTTCTTC. This sequence encodes CASNPLGQGNNNEQFF.

In regard to this clone: Other DNA sequences from this sample encode an identical CDR3 as well. The chain joins TRBV19 to TRBJ1-2, with D uncertain. V was clipped by 0 bases and J by 5 bases, with 4 bases between them. The CDR3 totals 12 residues. Per the germline V gene, CDR1 is LNHDA and CDR2 is SQIVND (reference sequence). Here the CDR3 reads CASSIDRYGYTF. CDR3 sequence (DNA): TGTGCCAGTAGTATAGATAGATATGGCTACACCTTC. The full variable domain, completed using reference TRBV19 and TRBJ1-2, is DGGITQSPKYLFRKEGQNVTLSCEQNLNHDAMYWYRQDPGQGLRLIYYSQIVNDFQKGDIAEGYSVSREKKESFPLTVTSAQKNPTAFYLCASSIDRYGYTFGSGTRLTVV.

This rearrangement joins TRBV14 to TRBJ2-5; 8 bases fit TRBD1. The CDR3 sequence is 20 residues long. Trimming removed 0 bases from V and 3 bases from J; junction bases left unmatched: 18. CDR1 and CDR2 (germline): SGHDN, FVKESK. The CDR3 sequence is CASSQEWVGARQGMEETQYF. In DNA, the CDR3 is TGTGCCAGCAGCCAAGAATGGGTGGGGGCCCGACAGGGGATGGAAGAGACCCAGTACTTC.

The rearrangement joins TRBV30 to TRBJ1-1, with D possibly being TRBD1 (5 bases). Trimming removed 4 bases at V and 10 bases at J, with 13 bases between. Germline values: CDR1 GTSNPN, CDR2 SVGIG (reference sequence). This CDR3 comprises 11 residues. CDR3 region: CAWTFMGRAFF. Written as DNA, the CDR3 is TGTGCCTGGACCTTTATGGGGCGAGCTTTCTTT. The full variable domain, with the rest looked up from reference TRBV30 and TRBJ1-1, is SQTIHQWPATLVQPVGSPLSLECTVEGTSNPNLYWYRQAAGRGLQLLFYSVGIGQISSEVPQNLSASRPQDRQFILSSKKLLLSDSGFYLCAWTFMGRAFFGQGTRLTVV.

The J gene is TRBJ2-5, the V gene TRBV5-4, with TRBD2 as a possible D gene (5 bases). CDR3 length equals 15 residues. The germline CDR1 and CDR2 sequences are SGHNT and YYREEE (reference sequence). V was shortened by 2 bases and J by 4 bases, with 15 bases between the two germline ends. The CDR3 nucleotides read TGTGCCAGCAGCTTTACGAAGCGGTTGGGAGAGACCCAGTACTTC. This translates into CASSFTKRLGETQYF. Supplemented by reference TRBV5-4 and TRBJ2-5, the full variable domain reads ETGVTQSPTHLIKTRGQQVTLRCSSQSGHNTVSWYQQALGQGPQFIFQYYREEENGRGNFPPRFSGLQFPNYSSELNVNALELDDSALYLCASSFTKRLGETQYFGPGTRLLVL.

J is TRBJ2-2 and V is TRBV9; D not resolved. Between the trimmed V and J ends, which lost 0 bases and 1 base, there was a span of 4 bases. The CDR3 is 14 residues long. The V gene's germline CDR1 is SGDLS and CDR2 YYNGEE. The CDR3 reads CASSVALNTGELFF. The CDR3 nucleotides are TGTGCCAGCAGCGTAGCTCTGAACACCGGGGAGCTGTTTTTT.

This chain links TRBV11-2 with TRBJ1-1; tentatively, D is TRBD1 (5 bases). The CDR3 length is 14 residues. Germline V gene lookup returns CDR1 SGHAT and CDR2 FQNNGV. Trimming removed 1 base at V and 4 bases at J, with 10 bases between. The CDR3 DNA reads TGTGCCAGCAGCTTAGGCATGAGGGGCACTGAAGCTTTCTTT. Translating gives CASSLGMRGTEAFF. Full variable domain (remainder filled in from reference TRBV11-2 and TRBJ1-1): EAGVAQSPRYKIIEKRQSVAFWCNPISGHATLYWYQQILGQGPKLLIQFQNNGVVDDSQLPKDRFSAERLKGVDSTLKIQPAKLEDSAVYLCASSLGMRGTEAFFGQGTRLTVV.

The chain links TRBV6-1 to TRBJ1-5; weak D call: TRBD1 (6 bases). The CDR3 is 15 amino acids. Germline-derived CDR1 and CDR2 are MNHNS and SASEGT. V lost 0 bases and J lost 6, with 12 bases in between. Here the CDR3 DNA reads TGTGCCAGCAGTGAAGCTGGGGGGCACGGTCAGCCCCAGCATTTT. Translation: CASSEAGGHGQPQHF.

V gene TRBV7-2 combines with J gene TRBJ1-2, with 10 nucleotides matching TRBD1. The CDR3 sequence is 15 residues long. Trimming took 4 bases from V and 7 from J; bases not matched to a gene: 9. CDR1 and CDR2 from the germline V gene are SGHTA and FQGNSA. This CDR3 reads CASSSSGTGVSGYTF. CDR3 DNA sequence: TGTGCCAGCAGCTCTTCCGGGACAGGGGTATCTGGCTACACCTTC.

The J gene is TRBJ2-3, the V gene TRBV11-3; tentative D call: TRBD2 (5 bases). Deletions cut 5 bases from V and 4 bases from J, with 7 bases between. Germline lookup yields CDR1 SGHNT and CDR2 YENEEA. The CDR3 spans 12 residues. CDR3 DNA sequence: TGTGCCAGCAGCGAACTAGCAGATACGCAGTATTTT. It yields the protein CASSELADTQYF.